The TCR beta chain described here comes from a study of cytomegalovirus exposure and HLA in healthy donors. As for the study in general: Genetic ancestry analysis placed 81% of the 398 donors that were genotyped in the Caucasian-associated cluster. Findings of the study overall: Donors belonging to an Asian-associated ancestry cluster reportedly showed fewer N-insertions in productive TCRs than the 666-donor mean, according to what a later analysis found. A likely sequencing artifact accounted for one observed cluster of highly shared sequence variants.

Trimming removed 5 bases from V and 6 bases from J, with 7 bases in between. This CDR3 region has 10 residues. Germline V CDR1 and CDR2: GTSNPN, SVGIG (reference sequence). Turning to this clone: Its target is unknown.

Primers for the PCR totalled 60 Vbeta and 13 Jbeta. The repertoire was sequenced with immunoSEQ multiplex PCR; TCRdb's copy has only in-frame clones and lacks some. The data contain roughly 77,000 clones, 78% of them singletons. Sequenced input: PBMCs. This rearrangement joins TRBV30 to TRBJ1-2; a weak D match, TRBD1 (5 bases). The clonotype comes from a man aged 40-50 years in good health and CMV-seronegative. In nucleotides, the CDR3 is TGTGCCTGGCTAGGGGATGGCTACACCTTC. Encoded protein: CAWLGDGYTF.